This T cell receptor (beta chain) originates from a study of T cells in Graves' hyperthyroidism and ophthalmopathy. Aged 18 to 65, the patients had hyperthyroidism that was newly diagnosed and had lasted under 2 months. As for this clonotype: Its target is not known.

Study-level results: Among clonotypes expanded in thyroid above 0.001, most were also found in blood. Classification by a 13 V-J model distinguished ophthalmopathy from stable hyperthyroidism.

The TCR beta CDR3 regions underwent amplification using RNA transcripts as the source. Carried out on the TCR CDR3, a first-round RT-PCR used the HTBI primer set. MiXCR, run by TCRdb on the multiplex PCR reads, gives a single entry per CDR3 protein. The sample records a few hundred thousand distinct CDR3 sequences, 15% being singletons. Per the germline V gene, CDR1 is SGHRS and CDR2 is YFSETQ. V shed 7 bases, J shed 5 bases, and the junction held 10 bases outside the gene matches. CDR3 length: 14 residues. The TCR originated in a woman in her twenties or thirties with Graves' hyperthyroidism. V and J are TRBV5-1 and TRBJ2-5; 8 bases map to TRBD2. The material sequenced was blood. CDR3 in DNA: TGCGCCAGCTCCCCCCAAGCGGGAGCTGAGACCCAGTACTTC. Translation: CASSPQAGAETQYF.